Detailed here is one T cell receptor (beta chain). Its target is unknown. Random hexamers were used to reverse transcribe the RNA input (about 0.45 to 1 ug). MiXCR, applied by TCRdb to the immunoSEQ multiplex PCR reads, yields one record per CDR3 protein. The sample consists of about 130,000 distinct CDR3 sequences, 85% to 95% of them appearing once. The data belong to a study of CD8 T cells in Susac syndrome. Study-level findings and limits: The greatest CD8+ clonal expansion in Susac occurred in TEMRA cells and in active patients.

With V trimmed by 8 bases and J by 9 bases, 8 bases remained unmatched. CDR1 LGHNA and CDR2 YNFKEQ come from the germline V gene. The CDR3 covers 12 residues. This sequence joins TRBV4-2 and TRBJ1-2, with 8 nucleotides matching TRBD1. The receptor was derived from a human donor with Susac syndrome. The material sequenced was CD8+ T cells from PBMCs. This CDR3 is CASGQGAESYTF. In nucleotides, the CDR3 is TGTGCCAGCGGTCAGGGGGCGGAAAGCTACACCTTC.